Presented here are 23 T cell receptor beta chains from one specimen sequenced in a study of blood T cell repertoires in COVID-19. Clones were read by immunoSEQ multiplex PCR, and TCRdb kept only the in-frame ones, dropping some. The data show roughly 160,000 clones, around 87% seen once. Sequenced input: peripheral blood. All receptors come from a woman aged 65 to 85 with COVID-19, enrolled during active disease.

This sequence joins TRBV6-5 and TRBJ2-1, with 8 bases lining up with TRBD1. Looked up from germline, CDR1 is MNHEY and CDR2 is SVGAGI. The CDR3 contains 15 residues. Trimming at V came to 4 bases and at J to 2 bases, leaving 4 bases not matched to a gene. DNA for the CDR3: TGTGCCAGCAGTTTGTCACAGGGGGCCTACAATGAGCAGTTCTTC. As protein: CASSLSQGAYNEQFF.

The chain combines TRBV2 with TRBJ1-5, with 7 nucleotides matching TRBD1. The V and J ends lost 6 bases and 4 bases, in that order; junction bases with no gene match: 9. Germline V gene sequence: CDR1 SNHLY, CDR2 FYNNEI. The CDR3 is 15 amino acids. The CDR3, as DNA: TGTGCCAGCAGAAAAACGACAGGGCATAATCAGCCCCAGCATTTT. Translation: CASRKTTGHNQPQHF.

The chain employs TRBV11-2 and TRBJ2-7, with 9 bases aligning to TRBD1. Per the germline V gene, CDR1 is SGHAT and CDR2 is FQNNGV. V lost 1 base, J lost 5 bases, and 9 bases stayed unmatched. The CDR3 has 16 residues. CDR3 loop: CASSLAGGTGYNEQYF. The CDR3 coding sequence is TGTGCCAGCAGCTTAGCCGGGGGGACAGGGTATAACGAGCAGTACTTC.

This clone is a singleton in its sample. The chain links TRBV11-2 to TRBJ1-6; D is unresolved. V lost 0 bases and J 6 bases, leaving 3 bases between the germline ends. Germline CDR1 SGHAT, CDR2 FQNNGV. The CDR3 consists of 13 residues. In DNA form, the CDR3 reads TGTGCCAGCAGCTTAGATCTTAATTCACCCCTCCACTTT. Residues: CASSLDLNSPLHF.

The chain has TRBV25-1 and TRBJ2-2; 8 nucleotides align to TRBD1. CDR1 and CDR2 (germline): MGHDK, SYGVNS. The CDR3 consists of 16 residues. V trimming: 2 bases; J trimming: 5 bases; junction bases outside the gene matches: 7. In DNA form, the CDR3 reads TGTGCCAGCAGTGAACGCTGGGACAGGTGGACCGGGGAGCTGTTTTTT. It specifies CASSERWDRWTGELFF.

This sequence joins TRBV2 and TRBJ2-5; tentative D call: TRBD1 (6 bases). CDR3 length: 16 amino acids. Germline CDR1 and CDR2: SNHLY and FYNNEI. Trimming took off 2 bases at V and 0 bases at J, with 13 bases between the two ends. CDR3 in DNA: TGTGCCAGCAGTGAACGGGCCAGGGGAAACCAAGAGACCCAGTACTTC. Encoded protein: CASSERARGNQETQYF.

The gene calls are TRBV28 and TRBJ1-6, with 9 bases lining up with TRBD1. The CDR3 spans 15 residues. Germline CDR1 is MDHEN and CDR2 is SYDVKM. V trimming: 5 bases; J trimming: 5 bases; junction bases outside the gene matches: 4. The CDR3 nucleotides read TGTGCCAGCAGTGAACAGGGGGCCCATAATTCACCCCTCCACTTT. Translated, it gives CASSEQGAHNSPLHF.

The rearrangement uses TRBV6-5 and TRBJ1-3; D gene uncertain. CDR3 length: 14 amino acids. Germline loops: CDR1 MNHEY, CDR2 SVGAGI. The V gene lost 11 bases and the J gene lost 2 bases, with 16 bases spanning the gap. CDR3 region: CAVSMSRAGNTIYF. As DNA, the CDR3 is TGTGCCGTCTCCATGAGCCGGGCTGGAAACACCATATATTTT.

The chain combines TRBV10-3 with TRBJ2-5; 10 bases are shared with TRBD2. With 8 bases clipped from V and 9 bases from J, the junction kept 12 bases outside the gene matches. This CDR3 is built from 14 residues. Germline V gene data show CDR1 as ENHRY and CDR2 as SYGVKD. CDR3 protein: CAIGLADARQSQYF. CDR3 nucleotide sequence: TGTGCCATCGGACTAGCGGACGCCCGGCAGTCCCAGTACTTC.

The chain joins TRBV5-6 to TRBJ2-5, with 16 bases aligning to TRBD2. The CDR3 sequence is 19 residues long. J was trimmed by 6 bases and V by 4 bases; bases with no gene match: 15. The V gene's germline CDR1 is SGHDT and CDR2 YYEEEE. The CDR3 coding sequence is TGTGCCAGCAGCGTCGATACACCGGGACTAGCGGGGGGGCCAAAGACCCAGTACTTC. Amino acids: CASSVDTPGLAGGPKTQYF. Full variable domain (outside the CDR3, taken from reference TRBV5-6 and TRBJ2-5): DAGVTQSPTHLIKTRGQQVTLRCSPKSGHDTVSWYQQALGQGPQFIFQYYEEEERQRGNFPDRFSGHQFPNYSSELNVNALLLGDSALYLCASSVDTPGLAGGPKTQYFGPGTRLLVL.

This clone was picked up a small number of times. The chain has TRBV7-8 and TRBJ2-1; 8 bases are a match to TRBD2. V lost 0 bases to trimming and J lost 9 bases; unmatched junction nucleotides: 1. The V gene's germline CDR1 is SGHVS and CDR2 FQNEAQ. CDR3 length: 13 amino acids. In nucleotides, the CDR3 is TGTGCCAGCAGCTTAGCCGGGGGGGGTGAGCAGTTCTTC. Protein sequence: CASSLAGGGEQFF.

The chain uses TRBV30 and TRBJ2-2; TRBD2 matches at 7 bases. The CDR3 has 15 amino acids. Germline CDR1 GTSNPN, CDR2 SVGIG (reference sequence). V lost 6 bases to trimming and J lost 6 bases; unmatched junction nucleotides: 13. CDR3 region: CACPRGGNEAGELFF. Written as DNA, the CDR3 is TGTGCCTGCCCACGCGGGGGAAACGAGGCCGGGGAGCTGTTTTTT.

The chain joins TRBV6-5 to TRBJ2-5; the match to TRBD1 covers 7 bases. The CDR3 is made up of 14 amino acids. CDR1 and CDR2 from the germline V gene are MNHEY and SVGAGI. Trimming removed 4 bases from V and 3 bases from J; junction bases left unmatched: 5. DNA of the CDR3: TGTGCCAGCAGTTCACAGGGGCGAAAAGAGACCCAGTACTTC. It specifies CASSSQGRKETQYF.

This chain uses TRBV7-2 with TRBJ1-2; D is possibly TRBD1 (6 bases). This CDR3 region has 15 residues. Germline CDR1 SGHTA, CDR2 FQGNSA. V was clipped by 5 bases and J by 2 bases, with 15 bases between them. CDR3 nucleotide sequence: TGTGCCAGCAGCCCCCGTTTGGGGGCCAACTATGGCTACACCTTC. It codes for CASSPRLGANYGYTF.

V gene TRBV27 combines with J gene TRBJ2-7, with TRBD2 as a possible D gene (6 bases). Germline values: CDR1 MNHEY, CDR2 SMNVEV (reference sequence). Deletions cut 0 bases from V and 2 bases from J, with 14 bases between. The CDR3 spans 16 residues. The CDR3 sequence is CASSLSPQGGTYEQYF. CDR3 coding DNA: TGTGCCAGCAGTTTATCCCCGCAGGGAGGCACCTACGAGCAGTACTTC.

The CDR3 region is CASRFRDRGNQPQHF. CDR3 nucleotides: TGTGCCAGCAGGTTCCGGGACAGGGGCAATCAGCCCCAGCATTTT. The chain has TRBV28 and TRBJ1-5; TRBD1 matches 9 bases. The ends lost 6 bases at V and 2 bases at J; junction bases unmatched: 5. Germline CDR1 is MDHEN and CDR2 is SYDVKM. This CDR3 is 15 amino acids long.

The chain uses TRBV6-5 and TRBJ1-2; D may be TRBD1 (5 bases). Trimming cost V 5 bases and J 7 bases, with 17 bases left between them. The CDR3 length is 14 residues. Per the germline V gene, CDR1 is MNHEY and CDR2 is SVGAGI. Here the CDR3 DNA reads TGTGCCAGCAGTCCTCTAAGGGACTTCCGTGGCTACACCTTC. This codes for CASSPLRDFRGYTF.

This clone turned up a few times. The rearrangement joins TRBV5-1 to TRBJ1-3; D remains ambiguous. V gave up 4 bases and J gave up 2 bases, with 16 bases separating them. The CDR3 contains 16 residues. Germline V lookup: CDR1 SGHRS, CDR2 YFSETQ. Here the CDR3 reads CASSVGDGRTGNTIYF. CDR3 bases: TGCGCCAGCAGCGTAGGCGATGGGAGAACTGGAAACACCATATATTTT. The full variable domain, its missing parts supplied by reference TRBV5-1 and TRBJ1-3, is KAGVTQTPRYLIKTRGQQVTLSCSPISGHRSVSWYQQTPGQGLQFLFEYFSETQRNKGNFPGRFSGRQFSNSRSEMNVSTLELGDSALYLCASSVGDGRTGNTIYFGEGSWLTVV.

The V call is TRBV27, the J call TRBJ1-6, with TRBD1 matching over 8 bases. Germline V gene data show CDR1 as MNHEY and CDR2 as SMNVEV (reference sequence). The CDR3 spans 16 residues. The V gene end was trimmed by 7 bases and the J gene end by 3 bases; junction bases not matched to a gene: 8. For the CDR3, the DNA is TGTGCCAGCAATCGGACAGGGTACGTCTATAATTCACCCCTCCACTTT. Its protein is CASNRTGYVYNSPLHF.

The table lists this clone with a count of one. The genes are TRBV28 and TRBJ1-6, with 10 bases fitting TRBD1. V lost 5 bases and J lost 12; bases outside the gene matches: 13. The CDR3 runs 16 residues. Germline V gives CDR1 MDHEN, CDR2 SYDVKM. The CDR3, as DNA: TGTGCCAGCAGTACCCTAGTACGGGACAGGGGCAAACCCCTCCACTTT. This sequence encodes CASSTLVRDRGKPLHF.

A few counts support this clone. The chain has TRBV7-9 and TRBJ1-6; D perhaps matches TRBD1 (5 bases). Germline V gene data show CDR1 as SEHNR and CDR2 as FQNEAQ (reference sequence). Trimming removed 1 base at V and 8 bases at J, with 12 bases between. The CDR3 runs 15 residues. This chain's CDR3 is CASSLGGAGHSPLHF. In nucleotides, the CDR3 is TGTGCCAGCAGCTTAGGTGGGGCAGGACATTCACCCCTCCACTTT.

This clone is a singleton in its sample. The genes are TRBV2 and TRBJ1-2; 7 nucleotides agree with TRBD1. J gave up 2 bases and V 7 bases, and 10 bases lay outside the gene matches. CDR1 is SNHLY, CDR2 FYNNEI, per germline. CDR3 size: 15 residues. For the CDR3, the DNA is TGTGCCAGCAACCGAGAGGGACAGCGAAACTATGGCTACACCTTC. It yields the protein CASNREGQRNYGYTF. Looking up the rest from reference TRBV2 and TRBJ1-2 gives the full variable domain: EPEVTQTPSHQVTQMGQEVILRCVPISNHLYFYWYRQILGQKVEFLVSFYNNEISEKSEIFDDQFSVERPDGSNFTLKIRSTKLEDSAMYFCASNREGQRNYGYTFGSGTRLTVV.

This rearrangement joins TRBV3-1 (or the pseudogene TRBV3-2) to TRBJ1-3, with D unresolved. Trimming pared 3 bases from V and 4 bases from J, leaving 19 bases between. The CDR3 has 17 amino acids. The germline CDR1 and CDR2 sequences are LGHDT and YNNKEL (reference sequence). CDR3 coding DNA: TGTGCCAGCAGCCAGACCGAACATTCAGCGTTCGGAAACACCATATATTTT. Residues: CASSQTEHSAFGNTIYF.